The rows below give T cell receptor beta chains drawn from one sample of a study of T cell changes during pregnancy in multiple sclerosis. Profiled with immunoSEQ multiplex PCR; TCRdb holds only in-frame clones, not every one. The sample yields some 100,000 clones, almost 95% seen once. This material consisted of peripheral blood, taken before pregnancy. These receptors were obtained from a female donor with multiple sclerosis, enrolled in a pregnancy study. The CDR3 runs from the conserved cysteine through the conserved F or W. A D gene is named only where the DNA matches it firmly. The size entry is marked missing in some rows and otherwise reads once, few, many or a size class.

j_call | clone_size | d_call | v_call | cdr3_aa | cdr3_nt
TRBJ2-7 | NA | NA | TRBV13 | CASSLMGARTRDRYEQYF | TGTGCCAGCAGCTTAATGGGGGCTAGGACACGGGACCGGTACGAGCAGTACTTC
TRBJ2-3 | NA | NA | TRBV30 | CAWRGEEKRDTQYF | TGTGCCTGGAGGGGGGAGGAAAAACGAGATACGCAGTATTTT
TRBJ2-1 | NA | TRBD2 | TRBV2 | CASSERGDNEQFF | TGTGCCAGCAGCGAGCGGGGCGACAATGAGCAGTTCTTC
TRBJ2-1 | NA | NA | TRBV5-1 | CASSEASGYNEQFF | TGCGCCAGCAGCGAGGCGAGCGGTTACAATGAGCAGTTCTTC
TRBJ2-3 | NA | TRBD2 | TRBV5-4 | CASSVEAGVADTQYF | TGTGCCAGCAGCGTGGAAGCGGGAGTCGCAGATACGCAGTATTTT
TRBJ2-1 | once | TRBD2 | TRBV10-2 | CASSHTLAAYNEQFF | TGCGCCAGCAGCCACACACTAGCGGCGTACAATGAGCAGTTCTTC
TRBJ2-3 | once | TRBD2 | TRBV19 | CASHGLAGGDTQYF | TGTGCCAGTCATGGACTAGCGGGAGGAGATACGCAGTATTTT
TRBJ1-1 | NA | TRBD1 | TRBV7-6 | CASSIQGAEAFF | TGTGCCAGCAGCATCCAGGGGGCTGAAGCTTTCTTT
TRBJ2-7 | NA | TRBD1 | TRBV11-2 | CASSLEQGVTYEQYF | TGTGCCAGCAGCTTAGAACAGGGGGTCACCTACGAGCAGTACTTC
TRBJ2-1 | NA | NA | TRBV19 | CASSVGTPTIEQFF | TGTGCCAGTAGTGTTGGGACACCGACGATTGAGCAGTTCTTC
TRBJ2-7 | NA | NA | TRBV5-6 | CASSLEVSTHEQYF | TGTGCCAGCAGCTTGGAGGTTAGCACCCACGAGCAGTACTTC
TRBJ2-7 | NA | TRBD2 | TRBV19 | CASGSGRGYEQYF | TGTGCCAGTGGTAGCGGGAGAGGGTACGAGCAGTACTTC
TRBJ2-3 | NA | TRBD2 | TRBV29-1 | CSVSGTSGTVRADTQYF | TGCAGCGTTTCCGGGACTAGCGGGACGGTTAGGGCAGATACGCAGTATTTT
TRBJ2-3 | NA | TRBD2 | TRBV30 | CAWSTRLAGTDTQYF | TGTGCCTGGAGTACCAGACTAGCGGGCACAGATACGCAGTATTTT
TRBJ2-1 | NA | NA | TRBV7-2 | CASSLGDPRDEQFF | TGTGCCAGCAGCTTAGGAGACCCCCGGGATGAGCAGTTCTTC
TRBJ2-5 | NA | TRBD2 | TRBV2 | CASSGPSGGETQYF | TGTGCCAGCAGCGGGCCCAGCGGGGGGGAGACCCAGTACTTC
TRBJ1-1 | NA | TRBD1 | TRBV18 | CASSPGTGRTTEAFF | TGTGCCAGCTCACCAGGGACAGGGAGGACCACTGAAGCTTTCTTT
TRBJ2-2 | NA | TRBD2 | TRBV4-1 | CASSQVAGEPGELFF | TGCGCCAGCAGCCAAGTGGCGGGAGAGCCCGGGGAGCTGTTTTTT
TRBJ2-3 | NA | TRBD2 | TRBV5-6 | CASSPGTRSTDTQYF | TGTGCCAGCAGCCCGGGGACTAGGTCCACAGATACGCAGTATTTT
TRBJ2-7 | NA | TRBD2 | TRBV9 | CASSVTSGYEQYF | TGTGCCAGCAGCGTAACTAGCGGATACGAGCAGTACTTC
TRBJ1-4 | NA | TRBD1 | TRBV6-1 | CASSEYRGTATNEKLFF | TGTGCCAGCAGTGAATACAGGGGGACTGCAACTAATGAAAAACTGTTTTTT
TRBJ2-7 | NA | NA | TRBV13 | CASSLGPGGPNEQYF | TGTGCCAGCAGCTTAGGGCCAGGAGGGCCGAACGAGCAGTACTTC
TRBJ1-2 | NA | TRBD1 | TRBV5-6 | CASSLARGQGNYGYTF | TGTGCCAGCAGCTTGGCCCGGGGACAGGGGAACTATGGCTACACCTTC
TRBJ2-7 | NA | NA | TRBV29-1 | CSATNPGHDLREQYF | TGCAGCGCAACCAACCCGGGACACGACCTACGAGAGCAGTACTTC
TRBJ2-3 | once | NA | TRBV29-1 | CSVEGALGTDTQYF | TGCAGCGTTGAGGGGGCCTTAGGGACAGATACGCAGTATTTT
TRBJ1-1 | NA | NA | TRBV28 | CASTSRMKNTEAFF | TGTGCCAGCACCAGCAGGATGAAGAACACTGAAGCTTTCTTT
TRBJ2-1 | NA | TRBD2 | TRBV28 | CASSLIWTSTDNEQFF | TGTGCCAGCAGTTTAATTTGGACTAGTACGGACAATGAGCAGTTCTTC
TRBJ1-1 | NA | TRBD1 | TRBV5-6 | CASSLGGQGYTEAFF | TGTGCCAGCAGCTTGGGCGGACAGGGGTACACTGAAGCTTTCTTT
TRBJ2-5 | NA | TRBD2 | TRBV28 | CASSLGTQREGPQETQYF | TGTGCCAGCAGTTTGGGGACTCAGCGGGAGGGACCGCAAGAGACCCAGTACTTC
TRBJ2-7 | once | TRBD2 | TRBV6-5 | CASRVAGGPLYEQYF | TGTGCCAGCAGAGTAGCGGGAGGGCCTCTCTACGAGCAGTACTTC
TRBJ1-3 | NA | NA | TRBV19 | CASSIVRDTIYF | TGTGCCAGTAGTATAGTTCGAGACACCATATATTTT
TRBJ2-1 | NA | NA | TRBV10-3 | CAISESYRENRLCTYNEQFF | TGTGCCATCAGTGAGTCGTACCGGGAGAATCGTCTTTGTACCTACAATGAGCAGTTCTTC
TRBJ1-5 | NA | NA | TRBV6-5 | CASSPAEFGNQPQHF | TGTGCCAGCAGCCCCGCGGAGTTTGGCAATCAGCCCCAGCATTTT
TRBJ2-7 | NA | TRBD1 | TRBV15 | CATSRKRDRGGYEQYF | TGTGCCACCAGCAGGAAACGGGACAGGGGGGGATACGAGCAGTACTTC
TRBJ2-1 | NA | NA | TRBV5-6 | CASSVTGTWNEQFF | TGTGCCAGCAGCGTAACCGGGACTTGGAATGAGCAGTTCTTC